Below are 32 T cell receptor beta chains sequenced from a single sample in a study of blood T cell repertoires in COVID-19. The assay was immunoSEQ multiplex PCR, and TCRdb's table has in-frame clones only and misses some. The data contain 95,000 to 150,000 clones, approximately 80% of them singletons. What was sequenced was peripheral blood. The receptors were sampled from a human donor in a cohort sampled during active COVID-19.

Notes on this clone: One end of the junction varies from germline; a read error may be responsible. The V gene is TRBV7-7, the J gene TRBJ2-7, with 7 bases lining up with TRBD1. The V gene's germline CDR1 is SSHAT and CDR2 FNYEAQ (reference sequence). CDR3 length equals 15 residues. The CDR3, as DNA: TGTGCTAGCAGCCAGGGCACAGGGGATTACTACGAGCAGTACTTC. Translation gives CASSQGTGDYYEQYF.

The V gene is TRBV11-3, the J gene TRBJ2-7, with a tentative D call TRBD2 (6 bases). Germline V gene sequence: CDR1 SGHNT, CDR2 YENEEA. V dropped 0 bases and J dropped 0 bases, with 6 bases sitting between them. The CDR3 extends over 14 amino acids. The CDR3 loop reads CASSLEDYSYEQYF. DNA of the CDR3: TGTGCCAGCAGCTTAGAGGACTACTCCTACGAGCAGTACTTC.

There are a few counts of this clone. J is TRBJ1-1 and V is TRBV5-1, with D unclear. V lost 3 bases to trimming and J lost 1 base, with 7 bases between them. The CDR3 loop spans 13 amino acids. The germline CDR1 and CDR2 sequences are SGHRS and YFSETQ. CDR3 in amino acids: CASSSLGNTEAFF. CDR3 in DNA: TGCGCCAGCAGCTCCCTAGGGAACACTGAAGCTTTCTTT. Variable domain in full (rest from reference TRBV5-1 and TRBJ1-1): KAGVTQTPRYLIKTRGQQVTLSCSPISGHRSVSWYQQTPGQGLQFLFEYFSETQRNKGNFPGRFSGRQFSNSRSEMNVSTLELGDSALYLCASSSLGNTEAFFGQGTRLTVV.

This chain links TRBV19 with TRBJ2-7; 7 bases are a match to TRBD1. The CDR3 has 16 amino acids. CDR1 and CDR2 from the germline V gene are LNHDA and SQIVND (reference sequence). V was clipped by 3 bases and J by 5 bases; unmatched bases: 13. The CDR3, as DNA: TGTGCCAGTAGTATCTCGGTAGGGGGCTTTCGGGACGAGCAGTACTTC. Its translation: CASSISVGGFRDEQYF.

This chain joins TRBV19 and TRBJ2-5; 8 bases are shared with TRBD1. The germline CDR1 and CDR2 sequences are LNHDA and SQIVND (reference sequence). V gave up 1 base and J gave up 1 base; unmatched junction bases: 11. This CDR3 is built from 18 residues. DNA of the CDR3: TGTGCCAGTAGTATAGTGGCGACAGGGGCGCCCTCCCAAGAGACCCAGTACTTC. Its protein product is CASSIVATGAPSQETQYF.

The V gene is TRBV4-1, the J gene TRBJ2-7; 10 nucleotides match TRBD1. CDR1 is MGHRA and CDR2 is YSYEKL in the germline V gene. The length of the CDR3 is 14 residues. Losses at the gene ends were 3 bases for V and 7 bases for J; bases not matched to a gene: 6. CDR3 in amino acids: CASSHRDRGWEQYF. Here the CDR3 DNA reads TGCGCCAGCAGCCACCGGGACAGGGGTTGGGAGCAGTACTTC.

The V and J genes are TRBV27 and TRBJ1-1; the match to TRBD1 covers 7 bases. The CDR3 runs to 14 residues. The V segment lost 2 bases and the J segment 3 bases; nucleotides outside the gene matches: 3. Looked up from germline, CDR1 is MNHEY and CDR2 is SMNVEV (reference sequence). The CDR3, as DNA: TGTGCCAGCAGTTTAAAGGGGGCTTACACTGAAGCTTTCTTT. This encodes CASSLKGAYTEAFF.

V is TRBV28 and J is TRBJ1-2; D is unresolved. CDR1 and CDR2 (germline): MDHEN, SYDVKM. The V end lost 6 bases, the J end lost 4 bases, and 21 bases lay between the germline ends. The CDR3 spans 16 residues. The CDR3 nucleotides read TGTGCCAGCAGAGCCCCAGGCACCCGGTCAGGCTATGGCTACACCTTC. Protein product: CASRAPGTRSGYGYTF.

This chain joins TRBV30 and TRBJ2-7; 8 nucleotides match TRBD1. The germline gives CDR1 GTSNPN, CDR2 SVGIG (reference sequence). Germline trimming cut 6 bases from V and 6 bases from J; bases unmatched to any gene: 4. The CDR3 is made up of 11 amino acids. In DNA, the CDR3 is TGTGCCTGTCGGACAGGGCCCGAGCAGTACTTC. Its protein product is CACRTGPEQYF. The variable domain in full, with the rest retrieved from reference TRBV30 and TRBJ2-7, is SQTIHQWPATLVQPVGSPLSLECTVEGTSNPNLYWYRQAAGRGLQLLFYSVGIGQISSEVPQNLSASRPQDRQFILSSKKLLLSDSGFYLCACRTGPEQYFGPGTRLTVT.

J is TRBJ2-1 and V is TRBV7-9; 13 bases match TRBD2. The germline V gene encodes CDR1 SEHNR and CDR2 FQNEAQ (reference sequence). The CDR3 consists of 17 residues. J gave up 3 bases and V 4 bases, and 6 bases lay outside the gene matches. CDR3: CASSSRTSGSVYNEQFF. As DNA, the CDR3 is TGTGCCAGCAGCTCGAGGACTAGCGGGAGTGTCTACAATGAGCAGTTCTTC.

The V call is TRBV6-6, the J call TRBJ2-7; D unclear. The CDR3 totals 12 residues. The germline CDR1 and CDR2 sequences are MNHNY and SVGAGI (reference sequence). Trimming left V 5 bases short and J 2 bases short, with 7 bases between. The CDR3 DNA reads as TGTGCCAGCAGTCACGGAGCCTACGAGCAGTACTTC. Translation gives CASSHGAYEQYF.

In nucleotides, the CDR3 is TGTGCCTGGAGTGTACTTCAACCAGCGGGGCGCTACGAGCAGTACTTC. Its translation: CAWSVLQPAGRYEQYF. This chain links TRBV30 with TRBJ2-7; 7 bases align to TRBD2. V trimming: 0 bases; J trimming: 3 bases; junction bases outside the gene matches: 11. The germline V gene encodes CDR1 GTSNPN and CDR2 SVGIG (reference sequence). CDR3 length equals 16 residues.

The rearrangement links TRBV19 to TRBJ2-7, with a tentative D call TRBD2 (6 bases). V lost 3 bases and J lost 0, with 15 bases in between. Germline CDR1 LNHDA, CDR2 SQIVND (reference sequence). The CDR3 sequence is 16 residues long. CDR3 bases: TGTGCCAGTAGTATGTCGGCTGGGGGGAGCTCCTACGAGCAGTACTTC. Its translation is CASSMSAGGSSYEQYF.

This clone has at least ten counts. The same CDR3 arises from other DNA sequences in this sample as well. The chain employs TRBV28 and TRBJ1-1; D unresolved. CDR1 is MDHEN, CDR2 SYDVKM, per germline. This CDR3 has 13 residues. Between the trimmed V and J ends, which lost 3 bases and 1 base, there was a span of 6 bases. This CDR3 is CASSFEGNTEAFF. The CDR3, as DNA: TGTGCCAGCAGTTTCGAGGGGAACACTGAAGCTTTCTTT. Full variable domain (rest looked up from reference TRBV28 and TRBJ1-1): DVKVTQSSRYLVKRTGEKVFLECVQDMDHENMFWYRQDPGLGLRLIYFSYDVKMKEKGDIPEGYSVSREKKERFSLILESASTNQTSMYLCASSFEGNTEAFFGQGTRLTVV.

This chain uses TRBV4-1 with TRBJ1-1; 8 nucleotides match TRBD1. The CDR3 is 14 amino acids. The germline V gene has CDR1 MGHRA and CDR2 YSYEKL. The trim removed 4 bases at V and 10 bases at J, leaving 11 bases unmatched. The CDR3 protein is CASSPDRDYRGAFF. The CDR3 coding sequence is TGCGCCAGCAGCCCGGACAGGGACTATCGTGGAGCTTTCTTT.

This sequence joins TRBV6-5 and TRBJ2-7; 7 bases are a match to TRBD2. Germline CDR1 and CDR2: MNHEY and SVGAGI. V lost 5 bases to trimming and J lost 3 bases; unmatched junction nucleotides: 7. CDR3 length: 14 amino acids. DNA of the CDR3: TGTGCCAGCAGTACCACTAGCGCCCGCTACGAGCAGTACTTC. It yields the protein CASSTTSARYEQYF.

This clone was observed once. The chain couples TRBV3-1 (or the pseudogene TRBV3-2) to TRBJ2-2, with 7 nucleotides matching TRBD2. This CDR3 has 17 amino acids. Losses at the gene ends were 0 bases for V and 3 bases for J; bases not matched to a gene: 7. CDR1 and CDR2 (germline): LGHDT, YNNKEL (reference sequence). The CDR3 DNA reads as TGTGCCAGCAGCCAAGAGTTGGCGGGGGTCGACACCGGGGAGCTGTTTTTT. This translates into CASSQELAGVDTGELFF.

This clone has only one observation. The gene calls are TRBV13 and TRBJ2-7; D is possibly TRBD1 (7 bases). The ends were cut back, 7 bases at V and 1 base at J, with 17 bases in the middle. The CDR3 consists of 15 residues. In germline, CDR1 is PRHDT, CDR2 FYEKMQ (reference sequence). DNA for the CDR3: TGTGCCAGCACTTTCAGGGGGGTTAAGTCCTACGAGCAGTACTTC. It is translated as CASTFRGVKSYEQYF. The variable domain in full, with the rest retrieved from reference TRBV13 and TRBJ2-7, is AAGVIQSPRHLIKEKRETATLKCYPIPRHDTVYWYQQGPGQDPQFLISFYEKMQSDKGSIPDRFSAQQFSDYHSELNMSSLELGDSALYFCASTFRGVKSYEQYFGPGTRLTVT.

This sequence joins TRBV4-1 and TRBJ1-2; TRBD1 matches at 9 bases. V gave up 2 bases and J gave up 3 bases; unmatched junction bases: 4. This CDR3 comprises 15 residues. Germline V gene data show CDR1 as MGHRA and CDR2 as YSYEKL. CDR3 sequence reads: CASSQTGQGDYGYTF. The CDR3 DNA sequence: TGCGCCAGCAGCCAAACGGGACAGGGCGACTATGGCTACACCTTC.

The gene calls are TRBV3-1 (or the pseudogene TRBV3-2) and TRBJ2-5; TRBD1 matches at 12 bases. The CDR3 spans 16 residues. Looked up from germline, CDR1 is LGHDT and CDR2 is YNNKEL (reference sequence). The J segment lost 5 bases and the V segment lost 2 bases, leaving 6 bases of the junction unmatched. CDR3: CASSQRGQGARETQYF. DNA for the CDR3: TGTGCCAGCAGCCAAAGGGGACAGGGGGCGAGGGAGACCCAGTACTTC.

This chain links TRBV4-1 with TRBJ2-7; 10 bases are a match to TRBD2. The V segment lost 1 base and the J segment 6 bases; nucleotides outside the gene matches: 6. This CDR3 comprises 15 residues. Per germline, CDR1 MGHRA and CDR2 YSYEKL. The CDR3 spells CASSQGLAGVSEQYF. The CDR3 nucleotides read TGCGCCAGCAGCCAAGGACTAGCGGGTGTTAGCGAGCAGTACTTC.

The CDR3 spells CAIGGGAPEETEAFF. The CDR3, as DNA: TGTGCCATCGGAGGGGGGGCCCCCGAGGAAACTGAAGCTTTCTTT. The genes are TRBV10-3 and TRBJ1-1, with TRBD1 as a possible D gene (6 bases). The CDR3 totals 15 residues. The V gene's germline CDR1 is ENHRY and CDR2 SYGVKD. Between the trimmed V and J ends, which lost 8 bases and 5 bases, there was a span of 21 bases.

The chain employs TRBV5-1 and TRBJ1-1; D not resolved. Per germline, CDR1 SGHRS and CDR2 YFSETQ. Trimming removed 4 bases at V and 5 bases at J, with 12 bases between. CDR3 length equals 13 residues. DNA of the CDR3: TGCGCCAGCAGCCCATTGAGCGTAACTGAAGCTTTCTTT. This translates into CASSPLSVTEAFF.

The gene calls are TRBV28 and TRBJ1-6, with TRBD1 matching 8 bases. Unmatched junction bases numbered 2, after V lost 4 bases and J lost 12 bases. This CDR3 is 12 amino acids long. Germline loops: CDR1 MDHEN, CDR2 SYDVKM. The CDR3 protein is CASSWDRKPLHF. CDR3 nucleotides: TGTGCCAGCAGTTGGGACAGGAAACCCCTCCACTTT.

J is TRBJ2-2 and V is TRBV7-6; no clear D gene. The V end was cut by 1 base, the J end by 4 bases, with 10 bases between. This CDR3 region has 15 residues. Germline V CDR1 and CDR2: SGHVS, FNYEAQ. The CDR3 DNA follows: TGTGCCAGCAGCTTAGGGGCGTTTATCACCGGGGAGCTGTTTTTT. Translated, it gives CASSLGAFITGELFF.

The chain couples TRBV5-5 to TRBJ2-7, with D possibly TRBD2 on 7 matching bases. This CDR3 is 19 amino acids long. Trimming took off 3 bases at V and 0 bases at J, with 25 bases between the two ends. Germline values: CDR1 SGHKS, CDR2 YYEKEE (reference sequence). Here the CDR3 DNA reads TGTGCCAGCAGCTCCCTCCCCAGGGGTCGCGGGAGAGACTCCTACGAGCAGTACTTC. This encodes CASSSLPRGRGRDSYEQYF.

This clone was seen just once. The gene calls are TRBV28 and TRBJ1-2; maybe TRBD1 (6 bases). V was shortened by 6 bases and J by 8 bases, with 19 bases between the two germline ends. CDR3 size: 14 residues. Germline CDR1 and CDR2: MDHEN and SYDVKM. CDR3 coding DNA: TGTGCCAGCAGCCTTTACCGGGGGGGCGGGGGCTACACCTTC. It yields the protein CASSLYRGGGGYTF.

The chain carries TRBV6-5 and TRBJ2-7; D gene unclear. CDR1 and CDR2 from the germline V gene are MNHEY and SVGAGI. The germline V and J ends were trimmed by 6 bases and 3 bases, with 9 bases remaining between them. This CDR3 is 12 amino acids long. The CDR3 sequence is CASSRSGYEQYF. The CDR3 DNA reads as TGTGCCAGCAGCCGGTCCGGCTACGAGCAGTACTTC.

The CDR3 DNA reads TGTGCCAGCAGCCAATCTGGTGGGGCGAGTGAAAAACTGTTTTTT. It is translated as CASSQSGGASEKLFF. The chain employs TRBV4-2 and TRBJ1-4, with TRBD1 as a possible D gene (5 bases). The CDR3 spans 15 residues. Trimming stripped 2 bases from V and 7 bases from J, with 14 bases between. Germline V gene lookup returns CDR1 LGHNA and CDR2 YNFKEQ.

As to this clone: It is unclear where the CDR3 begins or ends on the DNA, so no DNA is shown, and the CDR3 is as TCRdb lists it. The chain is built from TRBV21-1 and TRBJ2-3; the D call TRBD1 from the table was never checked on the DNA. TRBV21-1 counts as a pseudogene. The CDR3 is 15 amino acids long, termini counted. The CDR3 here is CATPFGQGSTDTQYF.

This chain connects TRBV28 to TRBJ2-7; 8 bases align to TRBD1. The junction had 12 bases not matched to a gene; V was cut back by 5 bases and J by 6 bases. Germline V gene lookup returns CDR1 MDHEN and CDR2 SYDVKM. There are 15 residues in the CDR3. The DNA for the CDR3 is TGTGCCAGCAGTGCCTTACAGGGGGGCGTCTCCGAGCAGTACTTC. Its protein is CASSALQGGVSEQYF.

This clone was seen only a few times. This chain uses TRBV2 with TRBJ2-7; perhaps TRBD1 as D (6 bases). CDR1 and CDR2 from the germline V gene are SNHLY and FYNNEI. Trimming took 6 bases from V and 2 from J, leaving 11 bases between them. The CDR3 is made up of 13 amino acids. CDR3 DNA sequence: TGTGCCAGCAGGGGGGACAATGCCTACGAGCAGTACTTC. Translated: CASRGDNAYEQYF.